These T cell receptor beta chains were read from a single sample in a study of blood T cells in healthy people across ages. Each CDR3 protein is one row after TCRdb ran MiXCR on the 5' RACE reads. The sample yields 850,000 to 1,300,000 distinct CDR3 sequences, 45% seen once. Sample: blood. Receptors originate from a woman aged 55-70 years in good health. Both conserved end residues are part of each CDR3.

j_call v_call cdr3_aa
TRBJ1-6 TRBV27 CASKEGDSPLHF
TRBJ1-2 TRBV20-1 CSARDSRGYTF
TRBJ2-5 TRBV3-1 CASSPSAPISAESYQETQYF
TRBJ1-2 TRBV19 CASSDQGRGYTF
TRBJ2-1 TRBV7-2 CASSLGGPLAGEHNEQFF
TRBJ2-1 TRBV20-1 CSARVGGRNEQFF
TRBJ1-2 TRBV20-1 CSAPMDRSGYGYTF
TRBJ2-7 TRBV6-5 CASSYEEGLGVYEQYF
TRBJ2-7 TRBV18 CASSSGAVLYEQYF
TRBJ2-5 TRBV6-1 CASSEGRGLGETQYF
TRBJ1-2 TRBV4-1 CASSQDQGWRGYTF
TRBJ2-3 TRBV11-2 CASSLGGYEGDTQYF
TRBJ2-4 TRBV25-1 CASSEGYGQYF
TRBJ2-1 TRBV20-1 CSARWTGGNEQFF
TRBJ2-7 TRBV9 CASSPASGSYEQYF
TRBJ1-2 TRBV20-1 CSASDSGTRNYGYTF
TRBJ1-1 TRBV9 CASSGAGQLNTEAFF
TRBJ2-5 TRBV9 CASSHYGTEETQYF
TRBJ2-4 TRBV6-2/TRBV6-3 CASSYLGTGRPLAKNIQYF
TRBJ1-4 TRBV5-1 CASSSDGRTNEKLFF
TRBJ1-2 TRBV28 CASSPGPIYGYTF
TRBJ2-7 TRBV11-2 CASNFPLGQQYF
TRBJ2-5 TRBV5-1 CASSVAADRHQETQYF
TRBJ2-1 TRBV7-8 CASSLPGTSGHNEQFF
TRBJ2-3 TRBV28 CASSLGRRTLNTDTQYF
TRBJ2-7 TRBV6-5 CASSWGRDSEQYF
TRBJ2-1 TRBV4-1 CASSQDQPPYNEQFF
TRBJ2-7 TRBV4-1 CASSPTQGAYEQYF
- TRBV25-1 CASKTGFNEQYF
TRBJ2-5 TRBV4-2 CASSQDSAGGWGETQYF
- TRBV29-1 CSVEGLVGEQYF
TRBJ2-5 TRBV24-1 CATSLSGTGETQYF
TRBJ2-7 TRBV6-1 CASSETSVGSYEQYF
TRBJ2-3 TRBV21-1 CASSLFRGTSGTSTDTQYF
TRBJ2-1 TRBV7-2 CASSFSGPKNEQFF
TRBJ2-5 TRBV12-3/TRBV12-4 CASSTGGRETQYF